Each of the 2 T cell receptor beta chains below was sequenced from the same sample in a study of CD8 T cells in Susac syndrome. Roughly 0.45 to 1 ug RNA was reverse transcribed with random hexamers. A single record per CDR3 protein comes from TCRdb applying MiXCR to the immunoSEQ multiplex PCR reads. The sample comprises about 300,000 distinct CDR3 sequences, 65% to 90% of which are singletons, and around 0.2% rests with the top ten. Sequenced material: CD8+ T cells from PBMCs. The origin of the receptors is a human donor with multiple sclerosis.

In this sample, this clonotype turned up once. The chain links TRBV5-4 to TRBJ2-7; the match to TRBD2 covers 14 bases. The CDR3 is made up of 14 amino acids. Per germline, CDR1 SGHNT and CDR2 YYREEE (reference sequence). With 4 bases clipped from V and 5 bases from J, the junction kept 2 bases outside the gene matches. CDR3 nucleotide sequence: TGTGCCAGCAGCGGGACTAGCGGGAGCAACGAGCAGTACTTC. Translated, it gives CASSGTSGSNEQYF.

The chain links TRBV19 to TRBJ1-1; D ambiguous. CDR3 size: 13 residues. V was clipped by 2 bases and J by 1 base, with 5 bases between them. CDR1 is LNHDA and CDR2 is SQIVND in the germline V gene (reference sequence). The CDR3 reads CASSITTNTEAFF. The CDR3 nucleotides read TGTGCCAGTAGTATAACGACGAACACTGAAGCTTTCTTT.